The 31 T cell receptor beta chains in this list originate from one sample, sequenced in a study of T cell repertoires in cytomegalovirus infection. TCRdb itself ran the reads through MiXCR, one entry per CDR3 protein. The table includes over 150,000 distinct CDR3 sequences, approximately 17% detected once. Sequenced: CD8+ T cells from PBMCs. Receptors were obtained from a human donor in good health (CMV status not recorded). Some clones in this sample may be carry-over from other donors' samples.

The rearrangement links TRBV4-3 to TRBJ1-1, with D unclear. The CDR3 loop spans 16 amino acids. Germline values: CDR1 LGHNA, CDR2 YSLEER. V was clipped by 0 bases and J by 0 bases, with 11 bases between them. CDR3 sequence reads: CASSQDPPGLNTEAFF. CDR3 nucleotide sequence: TGCGCCAGCAGCCAAGATCCCCCCGGTCTGAACACTGAAGCTTTCTTT.

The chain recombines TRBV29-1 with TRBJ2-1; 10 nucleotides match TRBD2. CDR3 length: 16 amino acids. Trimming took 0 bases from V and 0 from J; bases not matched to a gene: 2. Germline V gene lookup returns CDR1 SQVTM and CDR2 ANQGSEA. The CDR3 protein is CSVEDVAGGSYNEQFF. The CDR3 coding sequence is TGCAGCGTTGAAGATGTAGCGGGGGGCTCCTACAATGAGCAGTTCTTC.

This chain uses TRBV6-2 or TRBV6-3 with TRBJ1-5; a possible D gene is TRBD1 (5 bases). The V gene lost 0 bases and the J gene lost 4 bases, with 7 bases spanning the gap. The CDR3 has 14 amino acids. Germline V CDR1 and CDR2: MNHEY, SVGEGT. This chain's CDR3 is CASSYSGGNQPQHF. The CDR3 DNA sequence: TGTGCCAGCAGTTACTCGGGGGGAAATCAGCCCCAGCATTTT.

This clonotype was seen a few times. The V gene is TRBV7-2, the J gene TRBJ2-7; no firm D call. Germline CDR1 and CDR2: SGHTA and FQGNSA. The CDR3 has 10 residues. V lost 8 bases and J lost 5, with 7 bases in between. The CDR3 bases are TGTGCCAGCGGTGTTCACGAGCAGTACTTC. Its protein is CASGVHEQYF.

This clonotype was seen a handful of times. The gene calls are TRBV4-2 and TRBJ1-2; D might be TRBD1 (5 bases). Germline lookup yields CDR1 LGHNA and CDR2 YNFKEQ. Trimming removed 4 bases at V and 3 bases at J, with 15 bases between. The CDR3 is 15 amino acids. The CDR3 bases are TGTGCCAGCAGCCTGTCCCGGGACGGATACTATGGCTACACCTTC. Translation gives CASSLSRDGYYGYTF.

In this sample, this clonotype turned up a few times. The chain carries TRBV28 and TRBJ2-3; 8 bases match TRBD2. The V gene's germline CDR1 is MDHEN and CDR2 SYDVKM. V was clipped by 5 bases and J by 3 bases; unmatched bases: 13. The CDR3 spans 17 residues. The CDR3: CASSPTILADKTDTQYF. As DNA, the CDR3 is TGTGCCAGCAGTCCAACAATACTAGCGGATAAGACAGATACGCAGTATTTT.

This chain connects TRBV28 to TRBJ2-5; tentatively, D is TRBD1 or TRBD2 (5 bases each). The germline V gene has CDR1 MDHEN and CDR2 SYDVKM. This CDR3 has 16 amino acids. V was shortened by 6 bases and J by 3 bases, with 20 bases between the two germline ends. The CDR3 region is CASSLPGAGWEETQYF. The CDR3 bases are TGTGCCAGCAGCTTACCCGGGGCAGGGTGGGAAGAGACCCAGTACTTC. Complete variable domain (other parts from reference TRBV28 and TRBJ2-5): DVKVTQSSRYLVKRTGEKVFLECVQDMDHENMFWYRQDPGLGLRLIYFSYDVKMKEKGDIPEGYSVSREKKERFSLILESASTNQTSMYLCASSLPGAGWEETQYFGPGTRLLVL.

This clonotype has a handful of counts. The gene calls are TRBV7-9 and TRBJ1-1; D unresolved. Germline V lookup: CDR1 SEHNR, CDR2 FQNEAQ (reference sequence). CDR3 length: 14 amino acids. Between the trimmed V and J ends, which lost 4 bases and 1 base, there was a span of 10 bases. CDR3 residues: CASSSPAGNTEAFF. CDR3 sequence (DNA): TGTGCCAGCAGCTCCCCTGCTGGGAACACTGAAGCTTTCTTT. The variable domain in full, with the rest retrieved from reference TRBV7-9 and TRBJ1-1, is DTGVSQNPRHKITKRGQNVTFRCDPISEHNRLYWYRQTLGQGPEFLTYFQNEAQLEKSRLLSDRFSAERPKGSFSTLEIQRTEQGDSAMYLCASSSPAGNTEAFFGQGTRLTVV.

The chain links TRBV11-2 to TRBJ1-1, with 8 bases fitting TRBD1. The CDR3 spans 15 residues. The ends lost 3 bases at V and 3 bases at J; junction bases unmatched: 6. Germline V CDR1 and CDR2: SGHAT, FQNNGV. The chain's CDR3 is CASSLNYRGDTEAFF. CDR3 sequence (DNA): TGTGCCAGCAGCTTGAACTACAGGGGGGACACTGAAGCTTTCTTT.

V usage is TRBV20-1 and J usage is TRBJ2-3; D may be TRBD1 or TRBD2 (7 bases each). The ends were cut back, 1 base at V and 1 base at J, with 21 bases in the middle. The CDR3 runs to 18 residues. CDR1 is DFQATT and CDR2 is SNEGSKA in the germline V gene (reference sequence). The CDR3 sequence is CSARGTGEASGRTDTQYF. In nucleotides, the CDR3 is TGCAGTGCTAGAGGTACAGGGGAGGCTAGCGGCCGCACAGATACGCAGTATTTT.

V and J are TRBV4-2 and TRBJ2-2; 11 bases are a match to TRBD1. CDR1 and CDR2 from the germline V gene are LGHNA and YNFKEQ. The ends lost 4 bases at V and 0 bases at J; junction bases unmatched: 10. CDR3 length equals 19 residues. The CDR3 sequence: CASSPWTGGDLANTGELFF. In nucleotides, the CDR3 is TGTGCCAGCAGCCCGTGGACAGGGGGCGACCTCGCGAACACCGGGGAGCTGTTTTTT.

The DNA of the CDR3 is TGCGCCAGCAGCCAAGATAGGCAGACACTAATGAACACTGAAGCTTTCTTT. It codes for CASSQDRQTLMNTEAFF. This rearrangement joins TRBV4-3 to TRBJ1-1; D call uncertain. The CDR3 runs to 17 residues. Germline V gene lookup returns CDR1 LGHNA and CDR2 YSLEER. The V gene lost 0 bases and the J gene lost 0 bases, with 14 bases spanning the gap.

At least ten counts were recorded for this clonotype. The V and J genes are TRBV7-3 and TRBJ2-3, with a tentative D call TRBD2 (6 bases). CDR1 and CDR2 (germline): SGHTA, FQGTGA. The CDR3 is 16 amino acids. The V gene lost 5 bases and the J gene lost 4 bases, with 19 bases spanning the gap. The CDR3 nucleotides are TGTGCCAGCAGCCCGAGTCTACTAGCCGGTGCAGATACGCAGTATTTT. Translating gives CASSPSLLAGADTQYF.

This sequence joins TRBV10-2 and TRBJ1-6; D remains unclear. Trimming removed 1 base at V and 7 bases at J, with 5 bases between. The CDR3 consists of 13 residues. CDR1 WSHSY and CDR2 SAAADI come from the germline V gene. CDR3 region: CASSEFLNSPLHF. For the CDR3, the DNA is TGCGCCAGCAGTGAGTTCCTAAATTCACCCCTCCACTTT.

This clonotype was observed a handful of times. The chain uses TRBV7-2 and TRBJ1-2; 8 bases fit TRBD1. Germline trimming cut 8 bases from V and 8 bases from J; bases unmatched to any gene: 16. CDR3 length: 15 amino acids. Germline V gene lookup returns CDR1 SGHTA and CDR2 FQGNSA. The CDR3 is CASPGTGQGARGYTF. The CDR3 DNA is TGTGCCAGCCCGGGCACGGGGCAGGGGGCGCGAGGCTACACCTTC.

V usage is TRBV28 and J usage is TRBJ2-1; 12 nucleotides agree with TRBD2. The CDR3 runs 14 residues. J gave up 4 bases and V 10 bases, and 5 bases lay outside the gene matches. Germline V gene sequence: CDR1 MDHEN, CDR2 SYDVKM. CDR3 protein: CATHGLAGYNEQFF. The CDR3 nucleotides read TGTGCCACCCACGGACTAGCGGGGTACAATGAGCAGTTCTTC. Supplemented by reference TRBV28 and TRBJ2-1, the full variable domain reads DVKVTQSSRYLVKRTGEKVFLECVQDMDHENMFWYRQDPGLGLRLIYFSYDVKMKEKGDIPEGYSVSREKKERFSLILESASTNQTSMYLCATHGLAGYNEQFFGPGTRLTVL.

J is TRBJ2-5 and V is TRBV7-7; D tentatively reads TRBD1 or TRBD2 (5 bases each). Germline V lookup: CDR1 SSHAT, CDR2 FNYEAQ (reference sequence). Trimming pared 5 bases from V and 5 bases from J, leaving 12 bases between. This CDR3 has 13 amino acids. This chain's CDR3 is CASSAGTGETQYF. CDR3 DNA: TGTGCCAGCAGCGCCGGGACGGGGGAGACCCAGTACTTC.

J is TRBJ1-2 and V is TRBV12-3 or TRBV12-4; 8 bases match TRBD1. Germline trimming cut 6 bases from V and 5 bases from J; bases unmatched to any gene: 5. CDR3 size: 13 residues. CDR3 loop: CASSPGQVYGYTF. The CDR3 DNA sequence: TGTGCCAGCAGCCCGGGACAGGTGTATGGCTACACCTTC.

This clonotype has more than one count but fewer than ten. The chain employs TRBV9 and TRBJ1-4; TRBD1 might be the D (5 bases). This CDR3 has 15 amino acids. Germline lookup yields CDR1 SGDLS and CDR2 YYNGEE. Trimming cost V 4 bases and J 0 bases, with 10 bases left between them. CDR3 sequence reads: CASSLTGSTNEKLFF. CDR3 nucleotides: TGTGCCAGCAGCCTAACAGGATCAACTAATGAAAAACTGTTTTTT.

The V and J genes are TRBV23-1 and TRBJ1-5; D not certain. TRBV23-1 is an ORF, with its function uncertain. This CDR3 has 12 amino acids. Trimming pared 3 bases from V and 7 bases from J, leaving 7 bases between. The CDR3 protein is CASSHQHQPQHF. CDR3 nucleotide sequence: TGCGCCAGCAGTCATCAACACCAGCCCCAGCATTTT.

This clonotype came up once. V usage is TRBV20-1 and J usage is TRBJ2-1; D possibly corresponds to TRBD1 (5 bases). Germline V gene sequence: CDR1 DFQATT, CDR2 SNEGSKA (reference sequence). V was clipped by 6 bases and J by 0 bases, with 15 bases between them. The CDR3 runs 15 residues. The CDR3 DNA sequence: TGCAGTGCCAATGGGGCGGAAAGCTCCTACAATGAGCAGTTCTTC. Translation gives CSANGAESSYNEQFF.

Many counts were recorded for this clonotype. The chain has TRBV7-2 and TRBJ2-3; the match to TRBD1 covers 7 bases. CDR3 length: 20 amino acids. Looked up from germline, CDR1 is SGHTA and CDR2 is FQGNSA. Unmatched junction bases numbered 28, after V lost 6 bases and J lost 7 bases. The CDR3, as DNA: TGTGCCAGCAGTAAAAAACGAGGGACAGACTGGGCACCTCAGACGAATACGCAGTATTTT. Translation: CASSKKRGTDWAPQTNTQYF.

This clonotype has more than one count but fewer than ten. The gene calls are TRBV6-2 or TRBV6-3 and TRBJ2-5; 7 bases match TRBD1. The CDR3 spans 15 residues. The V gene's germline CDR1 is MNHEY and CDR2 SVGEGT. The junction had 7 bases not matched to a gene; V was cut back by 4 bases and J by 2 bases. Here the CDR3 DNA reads TGTGCCAGCAGTTCCAACGACAGGGCTCAAGAGACCCAGTACTTC. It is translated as CASSSNDRAQETQYF.

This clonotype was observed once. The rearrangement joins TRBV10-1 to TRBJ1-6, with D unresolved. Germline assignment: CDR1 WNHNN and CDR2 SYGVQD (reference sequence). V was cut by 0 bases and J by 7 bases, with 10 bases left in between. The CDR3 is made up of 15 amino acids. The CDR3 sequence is CASSESLGRNSPLHF. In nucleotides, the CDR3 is TGCGCCAGCAGTGAGTCTTTGGGGAGAAATTCACCCCTCCACTTT.

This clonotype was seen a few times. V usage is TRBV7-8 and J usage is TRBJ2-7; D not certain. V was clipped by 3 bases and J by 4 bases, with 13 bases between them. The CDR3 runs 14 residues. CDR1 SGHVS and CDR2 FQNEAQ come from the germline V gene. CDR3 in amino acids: CASSLNGQFYEQYF. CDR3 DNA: TGTGCCAGCAGCTTGAATGGTCAGTTTTACGAGCAGTACTTC.

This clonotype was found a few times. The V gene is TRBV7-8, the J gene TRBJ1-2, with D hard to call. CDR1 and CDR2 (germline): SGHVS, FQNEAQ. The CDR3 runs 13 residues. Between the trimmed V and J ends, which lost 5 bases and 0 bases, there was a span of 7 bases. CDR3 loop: CASSIGSNYGYTF. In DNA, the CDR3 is TGTGCCAGCAGCATCGGCTCTAACTATGGCTACACCTTC. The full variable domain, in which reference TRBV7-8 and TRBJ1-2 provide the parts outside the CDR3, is GAGVSQSPRYKVAKRGQDVALRCDPISGHVSLFWYQQALGQGPEFLTYFQNEAQLDKSGLPSDRFFAERPEGSVSTLKIQRTQQEDSAVYLCASSIGSNYGYTFGSGTRLTVV.

This CDR3 reads CASSLFRMNTEAFF. For the CDR3, the DNA is TGTGCCAGCAGTTTATTCAGGATGAACACTGAAGCTTTCTTT. The V call is TRBV27, the J call TRBJ1-1; no clear D gene. V was pared by 1 base and J by 0 bases, with 6 bases between. The CDR3 contains 14 residues. The germline gives CDR1 MNHEY, CDR2 SMNVEV (reference sequence).

The CDR3, as DNA: TGCAGTGCTAACCTGTTTGGGGGGGATACGCAGTATTTT. Translated: CSANLFGGDTQYF. The genes are TRBV20-1 and TRBJ2-3; weak D call: TRBD2 (6 bases). Trimming removed 4 bases from V and 6 bases from J, with 14 bases in between. CDR1 is DFQATT and CDR2 is SNEGSKA in the germline V gene (reference sequence). The CDR3 length is 13 residues.

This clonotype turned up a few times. CDR3 nucleotide sequence: TGTGCCAGCAGCTTGGACAGGGGAGACACAGATACGCAGTATTTT. Protein: CASSLDRGDTDTQYF. This sequence joins TRBV7-9 and TRBJ2-3; TRBD1 matches at 9 bases. Looked up from germline, CDR1 is SEHNR and CDR2 is FQNEAQ (reference sequence). J lost 2 bases, V lost 3 bases, and 3 bases had no gene match. The CDR3 length is 15 residues.

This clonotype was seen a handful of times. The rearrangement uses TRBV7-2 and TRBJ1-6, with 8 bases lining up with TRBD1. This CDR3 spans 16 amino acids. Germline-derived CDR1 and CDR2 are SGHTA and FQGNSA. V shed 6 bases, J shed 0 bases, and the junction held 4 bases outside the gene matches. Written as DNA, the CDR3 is TGTGCCAGCAGTGGGACAGGAAGCTCCTATAATTCACCCCTCCACTTT. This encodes CASSGTGSSYNSPLHF.

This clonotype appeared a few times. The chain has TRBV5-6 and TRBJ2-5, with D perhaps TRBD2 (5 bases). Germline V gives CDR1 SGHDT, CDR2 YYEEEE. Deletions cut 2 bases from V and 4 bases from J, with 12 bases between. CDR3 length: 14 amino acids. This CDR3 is CASSFPSGGETQYF. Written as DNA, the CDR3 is TGTGCCAGCAGCTTTCCCAGTGGAGGAGAGACCCAGTACTTC. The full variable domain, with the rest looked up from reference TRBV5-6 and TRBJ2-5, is DAGVTQSPTHLIKTRGQQVTLRCSPKSGHDTVSWYQQALGQGPQFIFQYYEEEERQRGNFPDRFSGHQFPNYSSELNVNALLLGDSALYLCASSFPSGGETQYFGPGTRLLVL.